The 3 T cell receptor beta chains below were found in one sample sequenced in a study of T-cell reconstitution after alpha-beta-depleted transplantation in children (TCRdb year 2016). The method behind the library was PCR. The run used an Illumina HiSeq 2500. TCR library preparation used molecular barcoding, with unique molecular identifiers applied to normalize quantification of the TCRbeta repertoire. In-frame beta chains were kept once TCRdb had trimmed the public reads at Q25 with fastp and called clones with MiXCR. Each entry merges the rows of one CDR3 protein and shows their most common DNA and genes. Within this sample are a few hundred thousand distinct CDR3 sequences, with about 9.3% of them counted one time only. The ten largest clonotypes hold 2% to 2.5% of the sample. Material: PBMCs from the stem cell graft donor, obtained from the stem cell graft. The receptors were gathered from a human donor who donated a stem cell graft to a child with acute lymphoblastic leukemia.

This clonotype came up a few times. CDR3 sequence: CASSPLKGDQPQHF. In DNA form, the CDR3 reads TGTGCCAGCAGCCCCCTCAAGGGCGATCAGCCCCAGCATTTT. This chain uses TRBV5-5 with TRBJ1-5, with D hard to call. The V end was cut by 4 bases, the J end by 5 bases, with 13 bases between. Germline values: CDR1 SGHKS, CDR2 YYEKEE (reference sequence). This CDR3 is built from 14 residues.

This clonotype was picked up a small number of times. The CDR3 loop is CASSLAPGTGYTDTQYF. CDR3 in DNA: TGTGCCAGCAGCTTGGCTCCCGGGACAGGGTACACAGATACGCAGTATTTT. The gene calls are TRBV5-5 and TRBJ2-3; 9 bases fit TRBD1. J gave up 2 bases and V 0 bases, and 7 bases lay outside the gene matches. Germline CDR1 is SGHKS and CDR2 is YYEKEE (reference sequence). This CDR3 has 17 amino acids.

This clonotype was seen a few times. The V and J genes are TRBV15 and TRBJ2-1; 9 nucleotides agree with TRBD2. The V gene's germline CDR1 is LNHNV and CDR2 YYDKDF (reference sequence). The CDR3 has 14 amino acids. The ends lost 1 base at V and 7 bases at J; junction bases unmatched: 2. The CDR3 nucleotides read TGTGCCACCAGCAGAGTAGCGGGAGTGAATGAGCAGTTCTTC. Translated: CATSRVAGVNEQFF.